The 25 T cell receptor beta chains reported below all come from one sample, sequenced in a study of cytomegalovirus exposure and HLA in healthy donors. Researchers ran the PCR with 60 Vbeta and 13 Jbeta primers. This table comes from immunoSEQ multiplex PCR, and its TCRdb copy is limited to in-frame clones, with some not included. The table lists roughly 130,000 clones, approximately 57% of them singletons, with approximately 1.7% in the top ten. Material: PBMCs. The origin of the receptors is a male donor in good health and CMV-seronegative.

V usage is TRBV27 and J usage is TRBJ1-5; D not resolved. CDR1 and CDR2 (germline): MNHEY, SMNVEV (reference sequence). The CDR3 covers 14 residues. With 3 bases removed from V and 0 bases from J, the gap between germline ends came to 6 bases. The CDR3 sequence is CASSFGGSNQPQHF. DNA for the CDR3: TGTGCCAGCAGTTTCGGCGGTAGCAATCAGCCCCAGCATTTT.

CDR3 sequence reads: CATRRGSGNEKLFF. The DNA of the CDR3 is TGTGCCACCAGACGGGGGTCGGGTAATGAAAAACTGTTTTTT. This chain joins TRBV6-5 and TRBJ1-4; D perhaps matches TRBD1 (5 bases). The CDR3 loop spans 14 amino acids. Germline assignment: CDR1 MNHEY and CDR2 SVGAGI. Trimming stripped 10 bases from V and 4 bases from J, with 16 bases between.

Concerning this clone: One junction end does not reproduce the germline sequence, and a read error may be involved. The chain recombines TRBV4-1 with TRBJ2-1, with 11 bases that match TRBD2. This CDR3 is built from 15 residues. CDR1 is MGHRA and CDR2 is YSYEKL in the germline V gene. The CDR3 region has the DNA TGCCCCAGCAGCCACCCTAGCGGGGGGTTTAATGAGCAGTTCTTC. Residues: CPSSHPSGGFNEQFF.

This clone was counted a few times. The CDR3, as DNA: TGTGCCAGTTGCAGGGGATATAGCTCCTACGAGCAGTACTTC. This translates into CASCRGYSSYEQYF. The chain is built from TRBV6-1 and TRBJ2-7; the D gene is possibly TRBD1 (6 bases). Trimming took 9 bases from V and 0 from J, leaving 15 bases between them. The CDR3 sequence is 14 residues long. Germline CDR1 is MNHNS and CDR2 is SASEGT.

This chain joins TRBV9 and TRBJ2-7; a possible D gene is TRBD2 (6 bases). The germline V and J ends were trimmed by 0 bases and 3 bases, with 13 bases remaining between them. The CDR3 covers 15 residues. The germline V gene encodes CDR1 SGDLS and CDR2 YYNGEE. For the CDR3, the DNA is TGTGCCAGCAGCGTAGTCGGTAGCGGCATCTACGAGCAGTACTTC. Amino acid sequence: CASSVVGSGIYEQYF.

The chain joins TRBV18 to TRBJ1-1; TRBD1 is a possible D gene (6 bases). This CDR3 has 15 residues. From germline, CDR1 is KGHSH and CDR2 LQKENI. Trimming left V 1 base short and J 1 base short, with 10 bases between. The DNA of the CDR3 is TGTGCCAGCTCACCACGATCGACAGGGAACACTGAAGCTTTCTTT. Amino acid sequence: CASSPRSTGNTEAFF.

The V gene is TRBV7-3, the J gene TRBJ1-1, with D perhaps matching TRBD1 (5 bases). The CDR3 totals 14 residues. Germline-derived CDR1 and CDR2 are SGHTA and FQGTGA. Trimming took 4 bases from V and 11 from J, leaving 20 bases between them. The CDR3 region is CASSSGPGLIGAFF. DNA of the CDR3: TGTGCCAGCAGCTCCGGTCCGGGACTTATCGGTGCTTTCTTT.

This clone showed up just a few times. This chain links TRBV4-3 with TRBJ1-6; TRBD1 is a possible D gene (6 bases). V dropped 1 base and J dropped 7 bases, with 8 bases sitting between them. The CDR3 runs 14 residues. CDR1 is LGHNA and CDR2 is YSLEER in the germline V gene. CDR3 sequence (DNA): TGCGCCAGCAGCCAAGCAGGGGTGAATTCACCCCTCCACTTT. Its translation is CASSQAGVNSPLHF.

This clone was observed a single time. The rearrangement links TRBV5-4 to TRBJ1-2; 7 bases line up with TRBD1. This CDR3 has 16 residues. V was clipped by 3 bases and J by 5 bases; unmatched bases: 13. The germline gives CDR1 SGHNT, CDR2 YYREEE (reference sequence). The CDR3 sequence: CASSSAQTGSLYGYTF. The CDR3 nucleotides read TGTGCCAGCAGCTCCGCCCAGACAGGGTCTCTTTATGGCTACACCTTC.

This clone was counted between two and nine times. The V call is TRBV9, the J call TRBJ1-4; 7 bases are a match to TRBD1. V gave up 4 bases and J gave up 7 bases; unmatched junction bases: 7. The germline gives CDR1 SGDLS, CDR2 YYNGEE. The CDR3 runs to 14 residues. CDR3 residues: CASSSRGQGEKLFF. CDR3 coding DNA: TGTGCCAGCAGCTCAAGGGGGCAGGGTGAAAAACTGTTTTTT. The variable domain in full, completed from reference TRBV9 and TRBJ1-4, reads DSGVTQTPKHLITATGQRVTLRCSPRSGDLSVYWYQQSLDQGLQFLIQYYNGEERAKGNILERFSAQQFPDLHSELNLSSLELGDSALYFCASSSRGQGEKLFFGSGTQLSVL.

This clone was seen a handful of times. This chain links TRBV9 with TRBJ1-1; tentative D call: TRBD1 (5 bases). Germline CDR1 is SGDLS and CDR2 is YYNGEE. Trimming stripped 4 bases from V and 6 bases from J, with 13 bases between. The CDR3 consists of 13 residues. DNA for the CDR3: TGTGCCAGCAGCCCAGGGATGTTTGCTGAAGCTTTCTTT. Its protein product is CASSPGMFAEAFF.

The chain couples TRBV28 to TRBJ2-5; tentative D call: TRBD1 (6 bases). Germline values: CDR1 MDHEN, CDR2 SYDVKM. V dropped 5 bases and J dropped 7 bases, with 14 bases sitting between them. The CDR3 sequence is 13 residues long. CDR3 region: CASSPGQLRTQYF. As DNA, the CDR3 is TGTGCCAGCAGTCCCGGACAGTTGAGGACCCAGTACTTC.

The chain employs TRBV28 and TRBJ1-5, with TRBD1 identical over 10 bases. CDR1 is MDHEN, CDR2 SYDVKM, per germline. Losses at the gene ends were 11 bases for V and 5 bases for J; bases not matched to a gene: 6. The CDR3 loop spans 13 amino acids. CDR3 region: CAGGQGGHQPQHF. CDR3 nucleotide sequence: TGTGCCGGAGGACAGGGGGGACATCAGCCCCAGCATTTT.

In this sample, this clone turned up once. The V and J genes are TRBV5-6 and TRBJ2-7; TRBD2 matches 7 bases. There are 15 residues in the CDR3. After removal of 5 bases from V and 4 bases from J, the junction contained 12 bases not matched to a gene. Germline V gives CDR1 SGHDT, CDR2 YYEEEE. DNA of the CDR3: TGTGCCAGCAGTGGGGAGGGGAGTAGGAATTACGAGCAGTACTTC. It yields the protein CASSGEGSRNYEQYF.

This chain links TRBV2 with TRBJ2-2; 9 bases map to TRBD2. V dropped 3 bases and J dropped 1; count of bases not matched to a gene: 0. CDR1 and CDR2 from the germline V gene are SNHLY and FYNNEI. The CDR3 spans 15 residues. Here the CDR3 reads CASSETSGNTGELFF. The CDR3 DNA is TGTGCCAGCAGTGAGACTAGCGGGAACACCGGGGAGCTGTTTTTT.

The rearrangement links TRBV7-2 to TRBJ2-6; no clear D. CDR3 size: 15 residues. The germline V gene has CDR1 SGHTA and CDR2 FQGNSA. Trimming left V 2 bases short and J 4 bases short, with 9 bases between. CDR3 DNA: TGTGCCAGCAGCTTATTGATCCAGGGGGCCAACGTCCTGACTTTC. Encoded protein: CASSLLIQGANVLTF.

The CDR3: CASSHSTSTGSGELFF. As DNA, the CDR3 is TGCGCCAGCAGTCACTCAACCTCGACAGGGTCCGGGGAGCTGTTTTTT. The chain is built from TRBV4-1 and TRBJ2-2, with 7 nucleotides matching TRBD1. After removal of 6 bases from V and 6 bases from J, the junction contained 13 bases not matched to a gene. Germline CDR1 MGHRA, CDR2 YSYEKL. The CDR3 extends over 16 amino acids.

The rearrangement links TRBV4-1 to TRBJ1-4, with 9 bases identical to TRBD1. Germline assignment: CDR1 MGHRA and CDR2 YSYEKL. This CDR3 spans 15 amino acids. The V and J ends lost 1 base and 8 bases, in that order; junction bases with no gene match: 5. CDR3 sequence reads: CASSQGQGDREKLFF. CDR3 coding DNA: TGCGCCAGCAGCCAAGGACAGGGGGATCGGGAAAAACTGTTTTTT.

The CDR3 loop is CASSASGGNNEQFF. The CDR3 region has the DNA TGTGCCAGCAGTGCAAGCGGGGGGAACAATGAGCAGTTCTTC. The chain has TRBV6-4 and TRBJ2-1, with TRBD2 matching over 9 bases. V lost 4 bases, J lost 5 bases, and 3 bases stayed unmatched. CDR3 length: 14 residues. CDR1 and CDR2 (germline): MRHNA, SNTAGT.

V is TRBV6-6 and J is TRBJ1-4; 12 nucleotides agree with TRBD1. Trimming took 5 bases from V and 8 from J; bases not matched to a gene: 9. The CDR3 totals 16 residues. Per germline, CDR1 MNHNY and CDR2 SVGAGI (reference sequence). The CDR3 DNA sequence: TGTGCCAGCAGTCCCGTTGTGGGGACAGGGGGCGAAAAACTGTTTTTT. Protein: CASSPVVGTGGEKLFF.

The chain carries TRBV10-2 and TRBJ2-1; D may be TRBD1 (5 bases). The V and J ends lost 3 bases and 7 bases respectively, with 10 bases between them. The CDR3 extends over 13 amino acids. Germline V gives CDR1 WSHSY, CDR2 SAAADI. Here the CDR3 reads CASSDSRGNEQFF. CDR3 nucleotide sequence: TGCGCCAGCAGTGATTCTAGGGGAAATGAGCAGTTCTTC.

This clone has only a few counts. In nucleotides, the CDR3 is TGTGCCAGCAGCCAATCTCCCCAGGGTGGAAATTCACCCCTCCACTTT. Residues: CASSQSPQGGNSPLHF. The chain combines TRBV7-3 with TRBJ1-6; D might be TRBD1 (5 bases). V lost 5 bases and J lost 7, with 18 bases in between. This CDR3 has 16 amino acids. CDR1 SGHTA and CDR2 FQGTGA come from the germline V gene.

This clone was detected a few times. The V call is TRBV27, the J call TRBJ1-2; 10 nucleotides agree with TRBD1. The CDR3 covers 15 residues. The ends lost 3 bases at V and 2 bases at J; junction bases unmatched: 3. The germline V gene encodes CDR1 MNHEY and CDR2 SMNVEV (reference sequence). The CDR3 spells CASSLTGGGNYGYTF. The CDR3 nucleotides read TGTGCCAGCAGTTTGACAGGGGGCGGAAACTATGGCTACACCTTC.

This chain links TRBV6-1 with TRBJ1-1, with TRBD1 as a possible D gene (6 bases). The CDR3 totals 12 residues. The V and J ends lost 8 bases and 5 bases respectively, with 12 bases between them. Germline V CDR1 and CDR2: MNHNS, SASEGT. CDR3 coding DNA: TGTGCCAGCCTACAGGGTAGGACTGAAGCTTTCTTT. It encodes CASLQGRTEAFF.

CDR3 sequence: CASSALAGDTDTQYF. CDR3 in DNA: TGTGCCAGCAGTGCACTAGCGGGGGACACAGATACGCAGTATTTT. The chain has TRBV2 and TRBJ2-3; 11 nucleotides match TRBD2. Germline trimming cut 4 bases from V and 2 bases from J; bases unmatched to any gene: 2. Germline V lookup: CDR1 SNHLY, CDR2 FYNNEI. CDR3 size: 15 residues.